These 9 T cell receptor beta chains were sequenced from one sample in a study of CD8+CD57+ T cells in acquired aplastic anemia. Patients picked for sequencing had shown CD8+CD57+ cell expansion detected by flow cytometry. Profiles of TCR beta VDJ and CDR3 were generated from a genomic DNA template. TCRdb reprocessed the reads via MiXCR and lists one record per CDR3 protein. The top ten hold over 7.5% of the sample, which has approximately 190,000 distinct CDR3 sequences, nearly 50% seen once. Sequencing used sorted CD4+, CD8+, or CD8+CD57+ T cells (not recorded which) from PBMCs. All receptors come from a human donor with aplastic anemia.

The table lists this clonotype with a few counts. This may come from a read error, since a much larger clone is one base off. The gene calls are TRBV5-1 and TRBJ1-6; D perhaps matches TRBD1 (5 bases). CDR1 SGHRS and CDR2 YFSETQ come from the germline V gene. V dropped 0 bases and J dropped 5 bases, with 6 bases sitting between them. The CDR3 runs 14 residues. CDR3 DNA sequence: TGCGCCAGCAGCTTGGAACAGGATAATTCACCCCTCCACTTT. Amino acid sequence: CASSLEQDNSPLHF.

This clonotype has a count of ten or more. This sequence joins TRBV7-3 and TRBJ2-1, with TRBD2 matching 9 bases. The CDR3 loop spans 18 amino acids. Germline CDR1 SGHTA, CDR2 FQGTGA. The V segment lost 1 base and the J segment 3 bases; nucleotides outside the gene matches: 10. In nucleotides, the CDR3 is TGTGCCAGCAGCTTAAGGCTTCTGCGGGAGGGCCTCTACAATGAGCAGTTCTTC. This gives the protein CASSLRLLREGLYNEQFF. The full variable domain, its missing parts supplied by reference TRBV7-3 and TRBJ2-1, is GAGVSQTPSNKVTEKGKYVELRCDPISGHTALYWYRQSLGQGPEFLIYFQGTGAADDSGLPNDRFFAVRPEGSVSTLKIQRTERGDSAVYLCASSLRLLREGLYNEQFFGPGTRLTVL.

The chain joins TRBV19 to TRBJ1-2, with D unclear. V lost 10 bases to trimming and J lost 4 bases, with 4 bases between them. CDR3 size: 9 residues. CDR1 and CDR2 from the germline V gene are LNHDA and SQIVND (reference sequence). CDR3 in amino acids: CATPYGYTF. The CDR3 nucleotides read TGTGCCACCCCCTATGGCTACACCTTC.

This chain uses TRBV19 with TRBJ2-5; D is undetermined. CDR3 size: 15 residues. V was clipped by 2 bases and J by 2 bases, with 12 bases between them. CDR1 is LNHDA, CDR2 SQIVND, per germline (reference sequence). The CDR3, as DNA: TGTGCCAGTAGTATAAGGCTACAAAAGCAAGAGACCCAGTACTTC. It yields the protein CASSIRLQKQETQYF.

This clonotype was observed many times. The chain recombines TRBV2 with TRBJ2-2; D remains unclear. Trimming removed 3 bases from V and 4 bases from J, with 3 bases in between. This CDR3 is built from 12 residues. The germline V gene encodes CDR1 SNHLY and CDR2 FYNNEI. The CDR3: CASSEFTGELFF. For the CDR3, the DNA is TGTGCCAGCAGTGAGTTCACCGGGGAGCTGTTTTTT.

This clonotype was detected ten times or more. The chain joins TRBV9 to TRBJ1-2; no clear D gene. The CDR3 spans 12 residues. Germline CDR1 SGDLS, CDR2 YYNGEE. V dropped 0 bases and J dropped 4 bases, with 4 bases sitting between them. CDR3 in DNA: TGTGCCAGCAGCGTAGCGGGCTATGGCTACACCTTC. Its protein product is CASSVAGYGYTF.

J is TRBJ1-2 and V is TRBV5-6; D gene uncertain. The CDR3 length is 13 residues. Germline loops: CDR1 SGHDT, CDR2 YYEEEE. Trimming stripped 7 bases from V and 2 bases from J, with 12 bases between. CDR3 amino acids: CASVTDLNYGYTF. CDR3 DNA sequence: TGTGCCAGCGTAACAGACTTAAACTATGGCTACACCTTC.

This clonotype was picked up many times. This sequence joins TRBV5-1 and TRBJ2-5, with TRBD1 as a possible D gene (5 bases). CDR1 is SGHRS and CDR2 is YFSETQ in the germline V gene. CDR3 size: 13 residues. The V end lost 1 base, the J end lost 4 bases, and 8 bases lay between the germline ends. The CDR3 sequence: CASSLYQGETQYF. The CDR3 nucleotides are TGCGCCAGCAGCTTGTACCAGGGAGAGACCCAGTACTTC.

This clonotype appeared many times. The chain combines TRBV7-3 with TRBJ2-2; the match to TRBD2 covers 7 bases. The CDR3 totals 15 residues. Losses at the gene ends were 3 bases for V and 3 bases for J; bases not matched to a gene: 4. The germline V gene encodes CDR1 SGHTA and CDR2 FQGTGA. The CDR3 DNA follows: TGTGCCAGCAGCTTGGGGCGGGGGTACACCGGGGAGCTGTTTTTT. This sequence encodes CASSLGRGYTGELFF.